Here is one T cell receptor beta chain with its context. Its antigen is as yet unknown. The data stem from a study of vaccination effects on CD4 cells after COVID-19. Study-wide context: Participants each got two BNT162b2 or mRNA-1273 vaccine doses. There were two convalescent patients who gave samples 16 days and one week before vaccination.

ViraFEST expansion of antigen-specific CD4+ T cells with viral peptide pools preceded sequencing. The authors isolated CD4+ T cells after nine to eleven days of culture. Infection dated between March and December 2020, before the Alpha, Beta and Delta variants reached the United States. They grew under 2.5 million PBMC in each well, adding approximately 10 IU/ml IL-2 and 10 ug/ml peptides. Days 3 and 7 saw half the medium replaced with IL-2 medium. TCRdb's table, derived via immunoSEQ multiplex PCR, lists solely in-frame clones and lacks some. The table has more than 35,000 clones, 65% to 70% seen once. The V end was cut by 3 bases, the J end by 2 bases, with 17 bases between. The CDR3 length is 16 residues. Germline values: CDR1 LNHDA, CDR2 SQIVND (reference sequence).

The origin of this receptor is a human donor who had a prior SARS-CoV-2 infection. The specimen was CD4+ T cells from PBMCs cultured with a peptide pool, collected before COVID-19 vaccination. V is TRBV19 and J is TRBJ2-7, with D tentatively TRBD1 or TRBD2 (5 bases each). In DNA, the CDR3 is TGTGCCAGTAGTATGACCCCGGGGCCCGAGGCCTACGAGCAGTACTTC. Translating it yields CASSMTPGPEAYEQYF.